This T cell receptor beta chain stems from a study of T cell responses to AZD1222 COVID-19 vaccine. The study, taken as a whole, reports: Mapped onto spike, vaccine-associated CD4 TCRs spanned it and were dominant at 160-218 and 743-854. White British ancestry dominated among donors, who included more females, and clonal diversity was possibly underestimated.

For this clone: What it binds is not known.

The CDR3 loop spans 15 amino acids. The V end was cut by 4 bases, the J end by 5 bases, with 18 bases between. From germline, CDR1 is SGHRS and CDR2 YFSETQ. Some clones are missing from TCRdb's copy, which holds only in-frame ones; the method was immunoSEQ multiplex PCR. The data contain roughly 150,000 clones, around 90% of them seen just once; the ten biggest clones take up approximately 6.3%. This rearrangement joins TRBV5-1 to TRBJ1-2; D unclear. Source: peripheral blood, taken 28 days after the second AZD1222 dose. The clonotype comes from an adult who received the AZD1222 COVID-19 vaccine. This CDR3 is CASSLNYREGYGYTF. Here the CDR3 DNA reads TGCGCCAGCAGCCTCAATTACCGGGAGGGATATGGCTACACCTTC.